Sequencing of this T cell receptor (beta chain) was carried out in a study of blood T cell repertoires in COVID-19. Study-wide context: Donors in the United States, Italy and Spain gave samples during acute or convalescent COVID-19. Sources were T cells, B-cell-depleted T cells, or PBMCs; the material itself was cDNA or gDNA.

Authors' analysis steps: Amplification of reference gene primers was used by the study to estimate nucleated cell counts. Profiling relied on immunoSEQ multiplex PCR, and the TCRdb table lists in-frame clones only, not all of them. V and J calls and clone size are copied from that table; D and trimming were computed from the DNA. The table includes roughly 120,000 clones, less than 90% detected once. Between the trimmed V and J ends, which lost 0 bases and 6 bases, there was a span of 7 bases. Germline V gene data show CDR1 as MNHNY and CDR2 as SVGAGI (reference sequence). This CDR3 region has 13 residues.

This receptor was obtained from a man aged 65-85 years who had recovered from COVID-19. This chain joins TRBV6-6 and TRBJ2-3; no firm D call. The sequenced material came from peripheral blood. The CDR3 loop reads CASSYSAADTQYF. The CDR3 bases are TGTGCCAGCAGTTACTCGGCGGCGGATACGCAGTATTTT.